The 26 T cell receptor beta chains given below trace back to one sample, sequenced in a study of CD8 T cells in Susac syndrome. RNA totalling about 0.45 to 1 ug underwent reverse transcription with random hexamers. TCRdb recomputed calls from the immunoSEQ multiplex PCR reads with MiXCR, one row per CDR3 protein. The sample lists about 160,000 distinct CDR3 sequences; 90% to 95% were seen once. Sample: CD4+ T cells from PBMCs. The receptors come from a human donor in good health.

In DNA form, the CDR3 reads TGTGCCAGCAGTTTACGTCGGGGGACCGAAAAACTGTTTTTT. It specifies CASSLRRGTEKLFF. The chain has TRBV12-3 or TRBV12-4 and TRBJ1-4, with a tentative D call TRBD1 (5 bases). The V gene lost 2 bases and the J gene lost 8 bases, with 12 bases spanning the gap. The length of the CDR3 is 14 residues.

This chain links TRBV7-9 with TRBJ1-1; 7 bases are shared with TRBD1. V was pared by 5 bases and J by 7 bases, with 4 bases of the junction left unmatched. This CDR3 comprises 12 residues. Germline V CDR1 and CDR2: SEHNR, FQNEAQ (reference sequence). CDR3 in amino acids: CASSTRDSEAFF. The CDR3 nucleotides are TGTGCCAGCAGCACTCGGGACAGTGAAGCTTTCTTT. Looking up the rest from reference TRBV7-9 and TRBJ1-1 gives the full variable domain: DTGVSQNPRHKITKRGQNVTFRCDPISEHNRLYWYRQTLGQGPEFLTYFQNEAQLEKSRLLSDRFSAERPKGSFSTLEIQRTEQGDSAMYLCASSTRDSEAFFGQGTRLTVV.

The chain recombines TRBV29-1 with TRBJ2-3, with 13 bases fitting TRBD2. Germline values: CDR1 SQVTM, CDR2 ANQGSEA. This CDR3 spans 15 amino acids. V shed 1 base, J shed 4 bases, and the junction held 2 bases outside the gene matches. The DNA for the CDR3 is TGCAGCGTTGAAGGGACTAGCGGGAGCGCAGATACGCAGTATTTT. As protein: CSVEGTSGSADTQYF.

The chain uses TRBV30 and TRBJ1-3; D not certain. The CDR3 covers 12 residues. The germline V gene has CDR1 GTSNPN and CDR2 SVGIG (reference sequence). V was trimmed by 5 bases and J by 3 bases, leaving 8 bases between them. The CDR3 DNA is TGTGCCTGGGGGCCCCTTGGAAACACCATATATTTT. Translating it yields CAWGPLGNTIYF.

The V call is TRBV20-1, the J call TRBJ2-7; 12 nucleotides align to TRBD2. The junction had 9 bases not matched to a gene; V was cut back by 3 bases and J by 0 bases. This CDR3 is 17 amino acids long. Germline values: CDR1 DFQATT, CDR2 SNEGSKA (reference sequence). The CDR3 DNA reads TGCAGTGCTAGCACGCCGGGACTAGCGGGTCCCTCCTACGAGCAGTACTTC. Translated, it gives CSASTPGLAGPSYEQYF.

The rearrangement links TRBV9 to TRBJ2-7; 11 bases match TRBD2. The V gene end was trimmed by 4 bases and the J gene end by 0 bases; junction bases not matched to a gene: 3. CDR3 size: 15 residues. From germline, CDR1 is SGDLS and CDR2 YYNGEE. CDR3 loop: CASSRTSGSSYEQYF. The DNA for the CDR3 is TGTGCCAGCAGCCGTACTAGCGGGAGCTCCTACGAGCAGTACTTC.

The gene calls are TRBV12-3 or TRBV12-4 and TRBJ1-4, with D uncertain. The CDR3 totals 12 residues. With 5 bases removed from V and 10 bases from J, the gap between germline ends came to 11 bases. CDR3: CASSTGRGKLFF. DNA for the CDR3: TGTGCCAGCAGTACCGGACGGGGAAAACTGTTTTTT.

This chain uses TRBV5-1 with TRBJ1-2, with 7 bases that match TRBD1. The germline gives CDR1 SGHRS, CDR2 YFSETQ. V shed 7 bases, J shed 10 bases, and the junction held 10 bases outside the gene matches. CDR3 length equals 12 residues. The CDR3 sequence: CASGGQRELYTF. The CDR3 DNA reads as TGCGCCAGCGGGGGACAGAGAGAACTCTACACCTTC.

This clonotype showed up just once. V and J are TRBV30 and TRBJ2-3; no firm D call. V was trimmed by 5 bases and J by 8 bases, leaving 8 bases between them. The CDR3 loop spans 10 amino acids. Germline CDR1 GTSNPN, CDR2 SVGIG (reference sequence). CDR3 amino acids: CAWSLGTQYF. The CDR3 DNA reads as TGTGCCTGGTCGTTGGGTACGCAGTATTTT.

A few counts support this clonotype. Sequence at one end of the junction differs from germline and may be a read error. The chain has TRBV5-1 and TRBJ2-7, with D perhaps matching TRBD1 or TRBD2 (7 bases each). Per germline, CDR1 SGHRS and CDR2 YFSETQ. The CDR3 runs to 14 residues. CDR3 in amino acids: CASSLGRGPYEQYF. The CDR3 DNA follows: TGTGCCAGCAGCTTGGGGAGGGGGCCCTACGAGCAGTACTTC.

The V and J genes are TRBV5-1 and TRBJ1-3, with a tentative D call TRBD1 (5 bases). Trimming pared 1 base from V and 8 bases from J, leaving 16 bases between. There are 15 residues in the CDR3. Germline V lookup: CDR1 SGHRS, CDR2 YFSETQ. CDR3 protein: CASSLLGGRSDTIYF. The CDR3 DNA is TGCGCCAGCAGCTTGTTGGGGGGTCGGAGTGACACCATATATTTT.

The chain uses TRBV13 and TRBJ1-2; 7 nucleotides line up with TRBD1. Trimming at V came to 2 bases and at J to 7 bases, leaving 7 bases not matched to a gene. Germline CDR1 PRHDT, CDR2 FYEKMQ (reference sequence). This CDR3 has 14 residues. The CDR3 DNA is TGTGCCAGCAGCTTATCAAACAGGGGACGTGGCTACACCTTC. Amino acid sequence: CASSLSNRGRGYTF.

This chain joins TRBV20-1 and TRBJ1-4; D is unresolved. CDR3 length: 15 residues. CDR1 and CDR2 (germline): DFQATT, SNEGSKA (reference sequence). The chain's CDR3 is CGPGWVLGRNEKLFF. CDR3 bases: TGCGGACCAGGTTGGGTTCTCGGGCGGAATGAAAAACTGTTTTTT.

The rearrangement links TRBV11-2 to TRBJ2-7; possibly TRBD1 for D (5 bases). Germline CDR1 and CDR2: SGHAT and FQNNGV. This CDR3 comprises 15 residues. Between the trimmed V and J ends, which lost 2 bases and 2 bases, there was a span of 13 bases. This CDR3 is CASSLSDSLTYEQYF. The CDR3 nucleotides are TGTGCCAGCAGCTTAAGTGACAGCCTTACCTACGAGCAGTACTTC.

This chain connects TRBV6-2 or TRBV6-3 to TRBJ2-3; the match to TRBD2 covers 7 bases. V dropped 5 bases and J dropped 14; count of bases not matched to a gene: 16. Germline lookup yields CDR1 MNHEY and CDR2 SVGEGT. The CDR3 contains 14 residues. CDR3 bases: TGTGCCAGCAGTCCCGGACTAGTTAGGTTCCTGAGGTATTTT. Residues: CASSPGLVRFLRYF.

This clonotype came up once. This chain links TRBV28 with TRBJ2-3; D gene unclear. Between the trimmed V and J ends, which lost 8 bases and 2 bases, there was a span of 11 bases. CDR1 and CDR2 (germline): MDHEN, SYDVKM. The CDR3 spans 13 residues. Here the CDR3 reads CASSDGSTDTQYF. CDR3 nucleotide sequence: TGTGCCAGCTCCGACGGTTCCACAGATACGCAGTATTTT.

The J gene is TRBJ2-2, the V gene TRBV5-1; 9 positions match TRBD2. The germline V gene encodes CDR1 SGHRS and CDR2 YFSETQ. Germline trimming cut 4 bases from V and 4 bases from J; bases unmatched to any gene: 5. The CDR3 is 15 amino acids. The CDR3 nucleotides read TGCGCCAGCAGCCAGCGGGGGGTCCCCACCGGGGAGCTGTTTTTT. It is translated as CASSQRGVPTGELFF.

The CDR3 nucleotides are TGTGCCTGGAGTCGGGGACCCCTAGCCAAAAACATTCAGTACTTC. This codes for CAWSRGPLAKNIQYF. This chain joins TRBV30 and TRBJ2-4; D might be TRBD1 or TRBD2, each matching 5 bases. The V and J ends lost 2 bases and 0 bases respectively, with 11 bases between them. The CDR3 totals 15 residues. Germline V CDR1 and CDR2: GTSNPN, SVGIG (reference sequence).

In DNA, the CDR3 is TGTGCCAGCAGTCCAAACCGGACCCCCGGGACCCAGTACTTC. Its translation: CASSPNRTPGTQYF. The chain uses TRBV12-3 or TRBV12-4 and TRBJ2-5; D is unclear. The CDR3 is 14 residues long. Between the trimmed V and J ends, which lost 5 bases and 7 bases, there was a span of 17 bases.

The chain couples TRBV7-9 to TRBJ1-6; tentative D call: TRBD1 (5 bases). CDR1 is SEHNR and CDR2 is FQNEAQ in the germline V gene (reference sequence). The CDR3 runs 14 residues. V was clipped by 1 base and J by 5 bases, with 6 bases between them. CDR3 in amino acids: CASSLEGNNSPLHF. DNA for the CDR3: TGTGCCAGCAGCTTAGAGGGGAATAATTCACCCCTCCACTTT.

The rearrangement links TRBV5-1 to TRBJ2-6; D remains ambiguous. CDR1 and CDR2 (germline): SGHRS, YFSETQ. CDR3 size: 17 residues. V shed 0 bases and J shed 4 bases, with 14 bases lying between them. The CDR3 coding sequence is TGCGCCAGCAGCTTGGGGGGTAGCTCCTCCGGGGCCAACGTCCTGACTTTC. Encoded protein: CASSLGGSSSGANVLTF. Full variable domain (missing parts from reference TRBV5-1 and TRBJ2-6): KAGVTQTPRYLIKTRGQQVTLSCSPISGHRSVSWYQQTPGQGLQFLFEYFSETQRNKGNFPGRFSGRQFSNSRSEMNVSTLELGDSALYLCASSLGGSSSGANVLTFGAGSRLTVL.

The chain recombines TRBV4-3 with TRBJ1-6; D is undetermined. This CDR3 contains 12 residues. Germline assignment: CDR1 LGHNA and CDR2 YSLEER. Trimming took 1 base from V and 9 from J, leaving 4 bases between them. For the CDR3, the DNA is TGCGCCAGCAGCCAAGTGGGTTCACCCCTCCACTTT. This gives the protein CASSQVGSPLHF.

The chain links TRBV7-2 to TRBJ2-3, with 9 bases aligning to TRBD2. Trimming took 7 bases from V and 0 from J; bases not matched to a gene: 11. This CDR3 contains 17 residues. From germline, CDR1 is SGHTA and CDR2 FQGNSA. CDR3 protein: CASTRVASGDSTDTQYF. CDR3 in DNA: TGTGCCAGCACCCGCGTAGCTAGCGGGGATAGCACAGATACGCAGTATTTT. Looking up the rest from reference TRBV7-2 and TRBJ2-3 gives the full variable domain: GAGVSQSPSNKVTEKGKDVELRCDPISGHTALYWYRQSLGQGLEFLIYFQGNSAPDKSGLPSDRFSAERTGGSVSTLTIQRTQQEDSAVYLCASTRVASGDSTDTQYFGPGTRLTVL.

The chain links TRBV3-1 to TRBJ2-7, with D perhaps TRBD2 (6 bases). Trimming removed 0 bases at V and 4 bases at J, with 10 bases between. In germline, CDR1 is LGHDT, CDR2 YNNKEL (reference sequence). This CDR3 has 14 residues. The CDR3 bases are TGTGCCAGCAGCCAAGACGTTGGAGGGTACGAGCAGTACTTC. Translation gives CASSQDVGGYEQYF.

The V and J genes are TRBV20-1 and TRBJ2-1; 14 positions agree with TRBD2. After removal of 3 bases from V and 7 bases from J, the junction contained 5 bases not matched to a gene. Germline CDR1 DFQATT, CDR2 SNEGSKA (reference sequence). The CDR3 loop spans 15 amino acids. CDR3 region: CSARPGTSGRNEQFF. In DNA form, the CDR3 reads TGCAGTGCTAGGCCCGGGACTAGCGGGAGAAATGAGCAGTTCTTC.

This clonotype has just one count. This chain joins TRBV7-9 and TRBJ2-2; 8 bases map to TRBD1. CDR3 length: 17 residues. Germline-derived CDR1 and CDR2 are SEHNR and FQNEAQ (reference sequence). V shed 5 bases and J 5 bases; nucleotides not matched to a gene: 13. The CDR3, as DNA: TGTGCCAGCAGCCGCCGCCCTGGGACAGGATATACCGGGGAGCTGTTTTTT. This gives the protein CASSRRPGTGYTGELFF.